This TCR beta chain comes out of a study of CD8 T cells in ankylosing spondylitis. Overall study findings and caveats: A TCR beta motif made of several highly homologous variants seemed typical of ankylosing spondylitis blood.

Worth noting for this clonotype: The antigen remains unidentified.

TCRdb passed the 5' RACE reads through MiXCR, listing each CDR3 protein once. The sample includes 670,000 or so distinct CDR3 sequences, around 20% of them seen just once. V lost 4 bases, J lost 4 bases, and 12 bases lay in between. The length of the CDR3 is 13 residues. Germline-derived CDR1 and CDR2 are SGHDT and YYEEEE. This chain uses TRBV5-6 with TRBJ2-7, with D maybe TRBD1 (6 bases). This receptor was obtained from a male donor with ankylosing spondylitis. The source material was blood, either unsorted or a sorted T cell fraction (not recorded which). This chain's CDR3 is CASSRQGLYEQYF. CDR3 in DNA: TGTGCCAGCAGCAGGCAGGGGTTGTACGAGCAGTACTTC.